This T cell receptor beta chain was sequenced during a study of blood T cell repertoires in COVID-19. This clone was counted once. CDR3 length equals 14 residues. CDR1 and CDR2 from the germline V gene are KGHDR and SFDVKD. Trimming cost V 0 bases and J 3 bases, with 7 bases left between them. TCRdb keeps only in-frame clones here, not all; method: immunoSEQ multiplex PCR. The sample has tens of thousands of clones; 80% are singletons. This clonotype originated in a woman aged 65 to 85 with acute or convalescent COVID-19. Input material: peripheral blood. The chain has TRBV24-1 and TRBJ2-5; D not resolved. CDR3 bases: TGTGCCACCAGTGATTTGACGCAGGAAGAGACCCAGTACTTC. Its translation: CATSDLTQEETQYF.